Shown below are 26 T cell receptor beta chains from a single sample sequenced in a study of Graves' ophthalmopathy and Graves' hyperthyroidism. Amplification from RNA transcripts yielded the TCR beta CDR3 regions. In the first round, RT-PCR was carried out with HTBI primers, and a multiplex PCR formed the second round. TCRdb used MiXCR to reprocess the multiplex PCR reads, holding one entry per CDR3 protein. The data show around 660,000 distinct CDR3 sequences, about 41% seen once. The material sequenced was peripheral blood. The source of these receptors is an adult man with Graves' ophthalmopathy.

The chain couples TRBV6-4 to TRBJ2-5; possibly TRBD1 or TRBD2 for D (6 bases each). V dropped 6 bases and J dropped 4 bases, with 24 bases sitting between them. Germline assignment: CDR1 MRHNA and CDR2 SNTAGT. This CDR3 is built from 17 residues. CDR3 residues: CASSAKGDGGEGETQYF. For the CDR3, the DNA is TGTGCCAGCAGCGCGAAAGGGGACGGGGGCGAAGGAGAGACCCAGTACTTC.

This clonotype was counted ten times or more. CDR3 region: CASSYGRDTGYTF. The CDR3 DNA is TGTGCCAGCAGTTACGGCAGGGATACTGGCTACACCTTC. This rearrangement joins TRBV6-6 to TRBJ1-2; D might be TRBD1 (5 bases). Germline CDR1 and CDR2: MNHNY and SVGAGI (reference sequence). This CDR3 is built from 13 residues. V shed 2 bases and J shed 7 bases, with 11 bases lying between them.

This clonotype was recorded once. CDR3 in DNA: TGTGCCACCAGCGGAGAGTCGGGGGATGAAAAACTGTTTTTT. It specifies CATSGESGDEKLFF. This chain uses TRBV24-1 with TRBJ1-4; possible D gene TRBD1, 5 bases. V lost 7 bases, J lost 6 bases, and 14 bases lay in between. Germline V gene sequence: CDR1 KGHDR, CDR2 SFDVKD. The CDR3 is 14 amino acids.

This chain links TRBV6-5 with TRBJ2-5; D uncertain. Germline V gives CDR1 MNHEY, CDR2 SVGAGI. Deletions cut 8 bases from V and 1 base from J, with 11 bases between. This CDR3 region has 13 residues. This CDR3 is CASSLYGQETQYF. As DNA, the CDR3 is TGTGCCAGCTCACTGTACGGCCAAGAGACCCAGTACTTC.

In this sample, this clonotype turned up many times. The V and J genes are TRBV7-9 and TRBJ2-7, with D hard to call. The CDR3 runs 12 residues. Germline values: CDR1 SEHNR, CDR2 FQNEAQ (reference sequence). Trimming cost V 4 bases and J 1 base, with 5 bases left between them. CDR3 sequence: CASSSNSYEQYF. In DNA form, the CDR3 reads TGTGCCAGCAGCTCCAATTCCTACGAGCAGTACTTC. Supplemented by reference TRBV7-9 and TRBJ2-7, the full variable domain reads DTGVSQNPRHKITKRGQNVTFRCDPISEHNRLYWYRQTLGQGPEFLTYFQNEAQLEKSRLLSDRFSAERPKGSFSTLEIQRTEQGDSAMYLCASSSNSYEQYFGPGTRLTVT.

This sequence joins TRBV7-2 and TRBJ1-4, with D perhaps matching TRBD1 (6 bases). Per germline, CDR1 SGHTA and CDR2 FQGNSA. V shed 5 bases and J shed 0 bases, with 28 bases lying between them. This CDR3 has 21 amino acids. This CDR3 is CASSKGPGTLSALATNEKLFF. The CDR3, as DNA: TGTGCCAGCAGCAAAGGGCCCGGGACACTGAGTGCCCTTGCAACTAATGAAAAACTGTTTTTT.

This clonotype was recorded at least ten times. At one end, the junction sequence differs from germline, possibly due to a read error. This chain connects TRBV2 to TRBJ2-7, with D perhaps TRBD2 (6 bases). The CDR3 loop spans 14 amino acids. CDR1 and CDR2 from the germline V gene are SNHLY and FYNNEI. This chain's CDR3 is CASSGGLIPTSWDF. For the CDR3, the DNA is TGTGCCAGCAGTGGAGGACTAATCCCTACGAGTTGGGACTTC.

This clonotype occurred once. The chain is built from TRBV2 and TRBJ2-5; TRBD1 aligns across 10 bases. The germline V gene encodes CDR1 SNHLY and CDR2 FYNNEI. This CDR3 is 14 amino acids long. With 6 bases clipped from V and 5 bases from J, the junction kept 6 bases outside the gene matches. The CDR3 spells CASSVDRGLETQYF. CDR3 coding DNA: TGTGCCAGCAGCGTTGACAGGGGGCTGGAGACCCAGTACTTC.

This clonotype was recorded once. A much larger clone is a single base away; this may be a read error. The V gene is TRBV19, the J gene TRBJ1-5, with TRBD1 matching over 7 bases. The CDR3 spans 17 residues. Germline-derived CDR1 and CDR2 are LNHDA and SQIVND (reference sequence). The CDR3 region has the DNA TGTGCCAGTAGTCTCAGAAGGACAGGCTCTAGCGATCAGCCCCAGCATTTT. Protein product: CASSLRRTGSSDQPQHF. Based on the CDR3 plus reference TRBV19 and TRBJ1-5, the full variable domain is DGGITQSPKYLFRKEGQNVTLSCEQNLNHDAMYWYRQDPGQGLRLIYYSQIVNDFQKGDIAEGYSVSREKKESFPLTVTSAQKNPTAFYLCASSLRRTGSSDQPQHFGDGTRLSIL.

In regard to this clonotype: A much larger clone is a single base away; this may be a read error. The DNA for the CDR3 is TGTGCCAGCAGCTTCGGGAAGCCCCTCTCTGGAAACACCATATATTTT. It yields the protein CASSFGKPLSGNTIYF. This sequence joins TRBV7-3 and TRBJ1-3; D is ambiguous. This CDR3 has 16 amino acids. CDR1 SGHTA and CDR2 FQGTGA come from the germline V gene. The V gene lost 3 bases and the J gene lost 0 bases, with 12 bases spanning the gap.

The chain uses TRBV13 and TRBJ1-5; 7 bases match TRBD1. This CDR3 spans 15 amino acids. Per germline, CDR1 PRHDT and CDR2 FYEKMQ (reference sequence). V lost 5 bases and J lost 6; bases outside the gene matches: 10. CDR3 loop: CASSGDRDPSQPQHF. The CDR3 coding sequence is TGTGCCAGCAGCGGTGACAGGGACCCTAGTCAGCCCCAGCATTTT.

This clonotype occurred many times. The V and J genes are TRBV12-3 or TRBV12-4 and TRBJ1-1; D remains unclear. Between the trimmed V and J ends, which lost 4 bases and 4 bases, there was a span of 10 bases. The length of the CDR3 is 13 residues. The CDR3 nucleotides read TGTGCCAGCAGTTCGTATGTGAGCACTGAAGCTTTCTTT. Amino acid sequence: CASSSYVSTEAFF.

This chain uses TRBV2 with TRBJ1-2, with D unresolved. Trimming removed 7 bases from V and 0 bases from J, with 6 bases in between. Per germline, CDR1 SNHLY and CDR2 FYNNEI. This CDR3 contains 12 residues. The CDR3 DNA reads TGTGCCAGCAACCGGGCTAACTATGGCTACACCTTC. This sequence encodes CASNRANYGYTF.

This clonotype was observed many times. The chain joins TRBV11-2 to TRBJ1-6; the D is unclear. The germline V gene has CDR1 SGHAT and CDR2 FQNNGV. The CDR3 spans 15 residues. Trimming removed 4 bases at V and 7 bases at J, with 14 bases between. The CDR3 reads CASSSVSLGNSPLHF. The CDR3 coding sequence is TGTGCCAGCAGCTCCGTTTCCCTGGGCAATTCACCCCTCCACTTT.

The chain employs TRBV9 and TRBJ1-2, with D tentatively TRBD1 (5 bases). Germline V CDR1 and CDR2: SGDLS, YYNGEE. The CDR3 consists of 13 residues. The V end lost 2 bases, the J end lost 6 bases, and 11 bases lay between the germline ends. CDR3 DNA: TGTGCCAGCAGCGTGGCAGGGACGAATGGCTACACCTTC. Protein: CASSVAGTNGYTF.

The table lists this clonotype with many counts. This chain connects TRBV7-9 to TRBJ2-7; 9 positions match TRBD2. Germline V gene lookup returns CDR1 SEHNR and CDR2 FQNEAQ (reference sequence). The CDR3 contains 13 residues. V shed 8 bases, J shed 5 bases, and the junction held 7 bases outside the gene matches. The CDR3 DNA reads TGTGCCAGCTCACTAGCGGGCATCCACGAGCAGTACTTC. This gives the protein CASSLAGIHEQYF.

J is TRBJ1-1 and V is TRBV29-1, with D possibly TRBD1 on 5 matching bases. V was shortened by 7 bases and J by 3 bases, with 9 bases between the two germline ends. The CDR3 is made up of 11 amino acids. Germline lookup yields CDR1 SQVTM and CDR2 ANQGSEA. The CDR3 loop is CSDRSYTEAFF. In DNA, the CDR3 is TGCAGCGACAGGAGTTACACTGAAGCTTTCTTT. The full variable domain, rest sourced from reference TRBV29-1 and TRBJ1-1, is SAVISQKPSRDICQRGTSLTIQCQVDSQVTMMFWYRQQPGQSLTLIATANQGSEATYESGFVIDKFPISRPNLTFSTLTVSNMSPEDSSIYLCSDRSYTEAFFGQGTRLTVV.

The CDR3 sequence: CASSGGDHGYTF. The CDR3 DNA is TGTGCCAGCAGTGGGGGGGACCATGGCTACACCTTC. V and J are TRBV25-1 and TRBJ1-2, with D tentatively TRBD1 (5 bases). CDR3 length: 12 residues. V lost 4 bases to trimming and J lost 6 bases, with 9 bases between them. Germline CDR1 MGHDK, CDR2 SYGVNS.

As for this clonotype: Since no conserved phenylalanine or tryptophan closes the CDR3, a read error is the likely cause. The chain recombines TRBV10-3 with TRBJ2-5, with 11 bases identical to TRBD2. CDR1 and CDR2 from the germline V gene are ENHRY and SYGVKD. CDR3 length equals 16 residues. Trimming removed 2 bases from V and 4 bases from J; junction bases left unmatched: 6. The CDR3 DNA reads TGTGCCATCAGTGAGGCGAGGCTAGCGGGAGGAGAGACCCAGTACCTC. Protein product: CAISEARLAGGETQYL.

This clonotype occurred a few times. The rearrangement joins TRBV4-2 to TRBJ2-7; TRBD2 matches 9 bases. The germline V gene encodes CDR1 LGHNA and CDR2 YNFKEQ. The CDR3 is 17 residues long. V gave up 0 bases and J gave up 5 bases; unmatched junction bases: 11. DNA for the CDR3: TGTGCCAGCAGCCAAGAAGGGGGGCTAGCGGGACCCCACGAGCAGTACTTC. Its translation: CASSQEGGLAGPHEQYF.

This rearrangement joins TRBV5-1 to TRBJ2-5, with D perhaps TRBD1 or TRBD2 (5 bases each). V was clipped by 4 bases and J by 1 base, with 14 bases between them. CDR3 length: 15 residues. Germline V gives CDR1 SGHRS, CDR2 YFSETQ. The DNA of the CDR3 is TGCGCCAGCAGCGATCTCCGGGGCCTCCAAGAGACCCAGTACTTC. Translating it yields CASSDLRGLQETQYF.

This clonotype was recorded at least ten times. V and J are TRBV12-3 or TRBV12-4 and TRBJ2-6, with a possible D match to TRBD2 (5 bases). Trimming took 3 bases from V and 4 from J, leaving 10 bases between them. The CDR3 extends over 15 amino acids. DNA for the CDR3: TGTGCCAGCAGTTTGTCGGGGTTCGGGGCCAACGTCCTGACTTTC. It encodes CASSLSGFGANVLTF.

This chain uses TRBV7-2 with TRBJ1-2; 9 nucleotides match TRBD1. The CDR3 runs 16 residues. Germline V lookup: CDR1 SGHTA, CDR2 FQGNSA. With V trimmed by 3 bases and J by 6 bases, 11 bases remained unmatched. CDR3 protein: CASSFLRAGQGDGYTF. CDR3 coding DNA: TGTGCCAGCAGCTTCCTCCGAGCGGGACAGGGCGATGGCTACACCTTC.

The chain joins TRBV4-1 to TRBJ1-1, with D hard to call. This CDR3 contains 15 residues. Germline lookup yields CDR1 MGHRA and CDR2 YSYEKL. V gave up 3 bases and J gave up 7 bases, with 18 bases separating them. CDR3 protein: CASSHDKTAGVEAFF. Here the CDR3 DNA reads TGCGCCAGCAGCCATGATAAGACTGCCGGGGTTGAAGCTTTCTTT.

This clonotype was picked up many times. This rearrangement joins TRBV4-3 to TRBJ2-7; TRBD1 aligns across 9 bases. This CDR3 contains 15 residues. Germline V gives CDR1 LGHNA, CDR2 YSLEER. Losses at the gene ends were 1 base for V and 3 bases for J; bases not matched to a gene: 4. CDR3 amino acids: CASSQGTGDGYEQYF. The DNA for the CDR3 is TGCGCCAGCAGCCAAGGGACAGGGGACGGCTACGAGCAGTACTTC.

V gene TRBV15 combines with J gene TRBJ1-5; TRBD1 matches at 7 bases. The CDR3 runs to 14 residues. Trimming took 1 base from V and 7 from J; bases not matched to a gene: 4. Germline V gives CDR1 LNHNV, CDR2 YYDKDF (reference sequence). The DNA for the CDR3 is TGTGCCACCAGCAGAGGACAGGGTCAACAGCCCCAGCATTTT. Translating it yields CATSRGQGQQPQHF.